This note documents a single TCR beta chain sequence. This specimen comes from a study of blood T cell repertoires in COVID-19. With 7 bases removed from V and 4 bases from J, the gap between germline ends came to 13 bases. There are 14 residues in the CDR3. CDR1 is SGHAT, CDR2 FQDESV, per germline (reference sequence). Clinical history reported by participants formed the basis on which cohorts were assigned. Sequencing used immunoSEQ multiplex PCR; TCRdb keeps in-frame clones, though not all of them. The repertoire has hundreds of thousands of clones, roughly 89% of them found once; the top ten carry approximately 4.5%.

The sequence was collected from a woman aged 18 to 35 with acute COVID-19. The rearrangement joins TRBV11-1 to TRBJ2-2; D unclear. The material sequenced was PBMCs or T cells enriched from blood (not recorded which). The CDR3 DNA sequence: TGTGCCAGCAACCGATTTGGCAGCACCGGGGAGCTGTTTTTT. Translating it yields CASNRFGSTGELFF.